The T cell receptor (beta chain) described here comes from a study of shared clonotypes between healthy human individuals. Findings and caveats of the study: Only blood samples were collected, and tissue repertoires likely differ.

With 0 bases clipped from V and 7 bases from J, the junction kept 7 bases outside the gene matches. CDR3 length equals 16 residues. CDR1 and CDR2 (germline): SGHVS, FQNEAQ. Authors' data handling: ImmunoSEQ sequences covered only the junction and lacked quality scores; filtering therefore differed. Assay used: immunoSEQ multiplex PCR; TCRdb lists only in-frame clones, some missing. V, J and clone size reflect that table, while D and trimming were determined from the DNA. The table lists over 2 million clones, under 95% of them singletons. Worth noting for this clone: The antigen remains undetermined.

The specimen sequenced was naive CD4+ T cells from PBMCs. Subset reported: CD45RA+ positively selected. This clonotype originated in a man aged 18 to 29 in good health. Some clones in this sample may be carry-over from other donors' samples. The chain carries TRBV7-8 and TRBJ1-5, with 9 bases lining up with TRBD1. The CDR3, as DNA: TGTGCCAGCAGCTTAGCGCGTGGGACAGGGAGGCAGCCCCAGCATTTT. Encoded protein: CASSLARGTGRQPQHF.